This T cell receptor beta chain was obtained from a study of T cell responses to AZD1222 COVID-19 vaccine. The study's findings and limits: Baseline seropositives among AZD1222 recipients totaled only five or six. Reportedly, close to half of spike-specific TCRs are directed against unmutated variant regions. The CD4 TCRs associated with vaccination extended across spike and predominated at 160-218 and 743-854. Increases in Spike-specific TCR breadth and depth were seen after two AZD1222 doses.

Comments on this clone: Its specificity is unknown.

The length of the CDR3 is 16 residues. Germline CDR1 is SGHVS and CDR2 is FQNEAQ. V lost 2 bases, J lost 3 bases, and 9 bases stayed unmatched. The data were produced by immunoSEQ multiplex PCR, yet TCRdb's version contains in-frame clones alone and is incomplete. The data hold fewer than 85,000 clones, with 70% to 90% observed a single time. The starting material was peripheral blood, obtained 28 days after the second dose of the MenACWY control vaccine. V gene TRBV7-8 combines with J gene TRBJ1-2, with 7 bases that match TRBD1. This receptor was obtained from an adult who received the MenACWY meningococcal vaccine as a control. CDR3 amino acids: CASSLQRGLSDYGYTF. For the CDR3, the DNA is TGTGCCAGCAGCTTACAAAGGGGGCTTTCGGACTATGGCTACACCTTC.